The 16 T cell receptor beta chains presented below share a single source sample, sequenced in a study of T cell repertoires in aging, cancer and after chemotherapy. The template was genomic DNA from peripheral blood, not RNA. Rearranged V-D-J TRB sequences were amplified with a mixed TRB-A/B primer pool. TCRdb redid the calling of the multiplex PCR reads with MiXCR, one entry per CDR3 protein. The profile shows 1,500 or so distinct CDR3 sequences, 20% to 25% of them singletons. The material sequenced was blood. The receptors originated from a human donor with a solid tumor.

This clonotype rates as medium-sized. CDR3 coding DNA: TGTGCCAGCAGTTACTCCCAGGGGTTCCTCCGAGAGCAGTACTTC. Translation: CASSYSQGFLREQYF. The chain couples TRBV6-5 to TRBJ2-7, with D possibly TRBD1 on 6 matching bases. The CDR3 length is 15 residues. The germline V gene encodes CDR1 MNHEY and CDR2 SVGAGI. V lost 0 bases to trimming and J lost 7 bases, with 16 bases between them.

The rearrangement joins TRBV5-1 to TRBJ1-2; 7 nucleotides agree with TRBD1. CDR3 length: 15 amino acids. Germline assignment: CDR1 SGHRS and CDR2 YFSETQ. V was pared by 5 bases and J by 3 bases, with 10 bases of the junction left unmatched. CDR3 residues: CASSPGIDRDYGYTF. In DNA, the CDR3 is TGCGCCAGCAGTCCGGGGATCGACAGGGACTATGGCTACACCTTC.

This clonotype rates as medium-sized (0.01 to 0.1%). CDR3 amino acids: CASSFNTVNTEAFF. The CDR3 nucleotides read TGTGCCAGCAGCTTCAATACTGTGAACACTGAAGCTTTCTTT. The chain carries TRBV5-4 and TRBJ1-1; D is uncertain. Germline CDR1 reads SGHNT; CDR2 reads YYREEE (reference sequence). Deletions cut 2 bases from V and 0 bases from J, with 8 bases between. CDR3 length: 14 residues. The entire variable domain, with the rest obtained from reference TRBV5-4 and TRBJ1-1, is as follows: ETGVTQSPTHLIKTRGQQVTLRCSSQSGHNTVSWYQQALGQGPQFIFQYYREEENGRGNFPPRFSGLQFPNYSSELNVNALELDDSALYLCASSFNTVNTEAFFGQGTRLTVV.

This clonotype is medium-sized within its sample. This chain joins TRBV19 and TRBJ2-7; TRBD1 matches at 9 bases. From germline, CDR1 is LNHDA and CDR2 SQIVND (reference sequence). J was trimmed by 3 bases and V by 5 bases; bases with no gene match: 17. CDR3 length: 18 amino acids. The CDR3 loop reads CASSRTAGQGPIDYEQYF. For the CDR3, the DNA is TGTGCCAGTAGTCGCACGGCGGGACAGGGCCCCATCGACTACGAGCAGTACTTC.

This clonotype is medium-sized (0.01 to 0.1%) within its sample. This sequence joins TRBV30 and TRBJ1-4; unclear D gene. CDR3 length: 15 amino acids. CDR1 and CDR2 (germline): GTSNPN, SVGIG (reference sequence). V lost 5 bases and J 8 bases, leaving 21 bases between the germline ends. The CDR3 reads CAWEIRSKEGEKLFF. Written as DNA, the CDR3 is TGTGCCTGGGAGATACGAAGCAAGGAGGGCGAAAAACTGTTTTTT.

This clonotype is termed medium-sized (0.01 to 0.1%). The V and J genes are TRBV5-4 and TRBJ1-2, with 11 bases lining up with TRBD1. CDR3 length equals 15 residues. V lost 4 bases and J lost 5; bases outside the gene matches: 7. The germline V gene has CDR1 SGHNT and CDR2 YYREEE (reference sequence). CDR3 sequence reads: CASSRTGGGGYGYTF. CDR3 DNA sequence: TGTGCCAGCAGCAGGACAGGGGGCGGTGGGTATGGCTACACCTTC.

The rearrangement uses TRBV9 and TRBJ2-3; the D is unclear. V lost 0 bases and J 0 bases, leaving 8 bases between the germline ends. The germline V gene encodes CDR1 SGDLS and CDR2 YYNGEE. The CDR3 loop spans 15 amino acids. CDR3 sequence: CASSVGVDSTDTQYF. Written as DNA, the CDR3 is TGTGCCAGCAGCGTAGGAGTCGATAGCACAGATACGCAGTATTTT.

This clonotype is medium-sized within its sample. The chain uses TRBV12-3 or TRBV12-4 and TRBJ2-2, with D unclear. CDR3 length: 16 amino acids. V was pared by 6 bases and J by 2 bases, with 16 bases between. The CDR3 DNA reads TGTGCCAGCAGCCGCTTTGGTGCGCTTAACACCGGGGAGCTGTTTTTT. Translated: CASSRFGALNTGELFF.

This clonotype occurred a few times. CDR3 loop: CASGPTGSTPNSPLHF. The CDR3 DNA sequence: TGTGCTAGTGGACCAACAGGGTCCACCCCAAATTCACCCCTCCACTTT. V and J are TRBV12-5 and TRBJ1-6; tentatively, D is TRBD1 (6 bases). Trimming left V 6 bases short and J 7 bases short, with 19 bases between. The CDR3 sequence is 16 residues long. CDR1 and CDR2 (germline): LGHNT, FRNRAP. Combining the CDR3 with reference TRBV12-5 and TRBJ1-6 gives the whole variable domain DARVTQTPRHKVTEMGQEVTMRCQPILGHNTVFWYRQTMMQGLELLAYFRNRAPLDDSGMPKDRFSAEMPDATLATLKIQPSEPRDSAVYFCASGPTGSTPNSPLHFGNGTRLTVT.

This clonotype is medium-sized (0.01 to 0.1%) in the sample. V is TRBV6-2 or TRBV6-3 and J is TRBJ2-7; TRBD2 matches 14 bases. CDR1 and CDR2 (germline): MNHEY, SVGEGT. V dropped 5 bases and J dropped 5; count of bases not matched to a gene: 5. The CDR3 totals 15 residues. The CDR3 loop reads CASSRGLAGGHEQYV. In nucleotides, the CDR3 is TGTGCCAGCAGTCGCGGACTAGCGGGAGGTCACGAGCAGTACGTC.

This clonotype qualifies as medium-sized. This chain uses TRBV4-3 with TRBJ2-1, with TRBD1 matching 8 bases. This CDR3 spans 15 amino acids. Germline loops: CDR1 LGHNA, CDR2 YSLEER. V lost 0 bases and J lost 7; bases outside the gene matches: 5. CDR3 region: CASSQDQGQGNEQFF. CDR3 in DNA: TGCGCCAGCAGCCAAGATCAAGGACAGGGAAATGAGCAGTTCTTC.

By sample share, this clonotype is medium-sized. CDR3 nucleotides: TGTGCCACCAGCAGAGCCGGGACCTTAAACACTGAAGCTTTCTTT. It specifies CATSRAGTLNTEAFF. This sequence joins TRBV15 and TRBJ1-1, with D perhaps matching TRBD1 (5 bases). The V gene lost 1 base and the J gene lost 2 bases, with 11 bases spanning the gap. This CDR3 spans 15 amino acids. CDR1 and CDR2 (germline): LNHNV, YYDKDF (reference sequence).

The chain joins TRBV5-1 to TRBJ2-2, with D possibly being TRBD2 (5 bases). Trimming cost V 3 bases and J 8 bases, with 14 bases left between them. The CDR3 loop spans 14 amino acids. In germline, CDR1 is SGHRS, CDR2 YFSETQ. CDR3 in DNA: TGCGCCAGCAGCTCCGGTCTCACGGGGGGGGAGCTGTTTTTT. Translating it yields CASSSGLTGGELFF.

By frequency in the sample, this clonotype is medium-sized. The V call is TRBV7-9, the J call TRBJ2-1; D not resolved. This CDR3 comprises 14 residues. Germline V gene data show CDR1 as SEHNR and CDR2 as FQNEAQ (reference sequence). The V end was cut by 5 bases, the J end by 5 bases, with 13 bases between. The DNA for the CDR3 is TGTGCCAGCAGCCAGGCAGCAAGGGACAATGAGCAGTTCTTC. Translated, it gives CASSQAARDNEQFF.

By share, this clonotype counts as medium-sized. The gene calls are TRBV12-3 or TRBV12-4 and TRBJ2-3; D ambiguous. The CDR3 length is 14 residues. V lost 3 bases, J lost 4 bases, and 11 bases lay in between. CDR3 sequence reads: CASSFVNSPDTQYF. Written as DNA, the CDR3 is TGTGCCAGCAGTTTTGTCAATTCCCCAGATACGCAGTATTTT.

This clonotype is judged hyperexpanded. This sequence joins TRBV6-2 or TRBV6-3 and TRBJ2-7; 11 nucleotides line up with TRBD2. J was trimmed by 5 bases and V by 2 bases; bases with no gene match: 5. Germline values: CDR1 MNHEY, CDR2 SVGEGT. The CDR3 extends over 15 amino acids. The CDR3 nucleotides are TGTGCCAGCAGTTACGAGCTAGCGGGAGGTCACGAGCAGTACGTC. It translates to CASSYELAGGHEQYV.